Listed below are T cell receptor beta chains from one sample, sequenced in a study of blood T cell repertoires in COVID-19. This table comes from immunoSEQ multiplex PCR, and its TCRdb copy is limited to in-frame clones, with some not included. The table lists 110,000 to 150,000 clones, 81% of them singletons. The sequencing input was peripheral blood. The receptors originated from a human donor in a cohort sampled during active COVID-19. The CDR3 runs from the conserved cysteine through the conserved F or W. Each record gives: clone size, D gene, V gene, J gene, CDR3 protein, CDR3 DNA. A D gene is named only where the DNA matches it firmly. The size of a clone is reported for some rows only, either as once, few or many, or as a class for expanded clones.

abundance: once
d_gene: TRBD1
v_gene: TRBV28
j_gene: TRBJ2-2
CDR3aa: CASSPRRTGGPNTGELFF
CDR3nt: TGTGCCAGCAGTCCCCGAAGGACAGGGGGTCCGAACACCGGGGAGCTGTTTTTT

abundance: once
d_gene: TRBD1
v_gene: TRBV5-1
j_gene: TRBJ2-5
CDR3aa: CASSITGTGSETQYF
CDR3nt: TGCGCCAGCAGCATTACCGGGACAGGGTCAGAGACCCAGTACTTC

abundance: -
d_gene: TRBD2
v_gene: TRBV7-9
j_gene: TRBJ2-5
CDR3aa: CASSFGLAGEETQYF
CDR3nt: TGTGCCAGCAGCTTCGGACTAGCGGGAGAAGAGACCCAGTACTTC

abundance: -
d_gene: TRBD2
v_gene: TRBV28
j_gene: TRBJ2-3
CDR3aa: CASSLAGGTTDTQYF
CDR3nt: TGTGCCAGCAGCTTAGCGGGAGGCACCACAGATACGCAGTATTTT

abundance: many
d_gene: TRBD2
v_gene: TRBV7-9
j_gene: TRBJ2-7
CDR3aa: CASVQAGVSVEQYF
CDR3nt: TGTGCCAGCGTTCAAGCGGGAGTCTCGGTCGAGCAGTACTTC

abundance: -
d_gene: -
v_gene: TRBV6-1
j_gene: TRBJ1-3
CDR3aa: CASSERLNTIYF
CDR3nt: TGTGCCAGCAGTGAACGGTTGAACACCATATATTTT

abundance: -
d_gene: -
v_gene: TRBV5-5
j_gene: TRBJ2-5
CDR3aa: CASSLIQGSFETQYF
CDR3nt: TGTGCCAGCAGCTTGATCCAGGGGAGTTTTGAGACCCAGTACTTC

abundance: -
d_gene: -
v_gene: TRBV19
j_gene: TRBJ2-6
CDR3aa: CASMTQGLGANVLTF
CDR3nt: TGTGCCAGTATGACACAGGGCCTTGGGGCCAACGTCCTGACTTTC

abundance: -
d_gene: TRBD2
v_gene: TRBV4-2
j_gene: TRBJ2-3
CDR3aa: CASSRRSPTSGSTDTQYF
CDR3nt: TGTGCCAGCAGCCGAAGGAGTCCTACTAGCGGGAGCACAGATACGCAGTATTTT

abundance: few
d_gene: -
v_gene: TRBV24-1
j_gene: TRBJ2-5
CDR3aa: CATTWNGQPKTQYF
CDR3nt: TGTGCCACCACATGGAACGGACAACCAAAGACCCAGTACTTC

abundance: -
d_gene: -
v_gene: TRBV19
j_gene: TRBJ1-1
CDR3aa: CASSILGGAAGTEAFF
CDR3nt: TGTGCCAGTAGTATCCTCGGGGGGGCCGCGGGGACTGAAGCTTTCTTT

abundance: -
d_gene: -
v_gene: TRBV19
j_gene: TRBJ1-1
CDR3aa: CASSIAGETTEAFF
CDR3nt: TGTGCCAGTAGTATTGCAGGTGAGACCACTGAAGCTTTCTTT

abundance: few
d_gene: -
v_gene: TRBV7-9
j_gene: TRBJ2-7
CDR3aa: CASSFPLGSGDRYEQYF
CDR3nt: TGTGCCAGCAGCTTCCCGTTGGGGTCAGGGGATCGCTACGAGCAGTACTTC

abundance: -
d_gene: TRBD1
v_gene: TRBV19
j_gene: TRBJ2-5
CDR3aa: CASSINRGMETQYF
CDR3nt: TGTGCCAGTAGTATAAACAGGGGGATGGAGACCCAGTACTTC

abundance: -
d_gene: -
v_gene: TRBV18
j_gene: TRBJ1-1
CDR3aa: CASSPRTGNFRNTEAFF
CDR3nt: TGTGCCAGCTCACCACGAACAGGGAATTTTCGGAACACTGAAGCTTTCTTT

abundance: -
d_gene: TRBD2
v_gene: TRBV7-2
j_gene: TRBJ2-7
CDR3aa: CASSSQFSGSRQYF
CDR3nt: TGTGCCAGCAGCTCCCAATTCAGCGGGAGTAGGCAGTACTTC

abundance: -
d_gene: -
v_gene: TRBV29-1
j_gene: TRBJ2-7
CDR3aa: CSVEERDEQYF
CDR3nt: TGCAGCGTTGAAGAAAGAGACGAGCAGTACTTC

abundance: -
d_gene: -
v_gene: TRBV6-2/TRBV6-3
j_gene: TRBJ2-7
CDR3aa: CASSAGQLSYEQYF
CDR3nt: TGTGCCAGCAGTGCGGGACAGCTCTCCTACGAGCAGTACTTC

abundance: -
d_gene: -
v_gene: TRBV20-1
j_gene: TRBJ2-7
CDR3aa: CSASISSKDEQYF
CDR3nt: TGCAGTGCTAGTATCTCTAGCAAGGACGAGCAGTACTTC

abundance: few
d_gene: TRBD1
v_gene: TRBV29-1
j_gene: TRBJ2-6
CDR3aa: CSVEGTGRHYSGANVLTF
CDR3nt: TGCAGCGTTGAAGGGACAGGACGACATTACTCTGGGGCCAACGTCCTGACTTTC

abundance: few
d_gene: TRBD1
v_gene: TRBV7-3
j_gene: TRBJ2-5
CDR3aa: CASSFTGGAGETQYF
CDR3nt: TGTGCCAGCAGCTTCACAGGGGGCGCAGGGGAGACCCAGTACTTC

abundance: -
d_gene: TRBD2
v_gene: TRBV6-2/TRBV6-3
j_gene: TRBJ2-3
CDR3aa: CASSNRRTSGSGTDTQYF
CDR3nt: TGTGCCAGCAGTAACCGCCGGACTAGCGGGAGTGGAACAGATACGCAGTATTTT

abundance: -
d_gene: -
v_gene: TRBV7-2
j_gene: TRBJ2-5
CDR3aa: CASSLKEGYRGTQYF
CDR3nt: TGTGCCAGCAGCTTAAAGGAGGGGTATAGGGGGACCCAGTACTTC

abundance: -
d_gene: -
v_gene: TRBV11-3
j_gene: TRBJ1-3
CDR3aa: CASSFANVPLAGNTIYF
CDR3nt: TGTGCCAGCAGCTTCGCAAACGTTCCATTAGCGGGAAACACCATATATTTT

abundance: -
d_gene: TRBD1
v_gene: TRBV9
j_gene: TRBJ2-7
CDR3aa: CASSVGQGLSYEQYF
CDR3nt: TGTGCCAGCAGCGTGGGACAGGGGCTCTCCTACGAGCAGTACTTC

abundance: few
d_gene: -
v_gene: TRBV6-4
j_gene: TRBJ2-1
CDR3aa: CASSEELYNEQFF
CDR3nt: TGTGCCAGCAGTGAAGAGCTGTACAATGAGCAGTTCTTC

abundance: -
d_gene: TRBD1
v_gene: TRBV4-2
j_gene: TRBJ1-4
CDR3aa: CASSQDFGTGDEKLFF
CDR3nt: TGTGCCAGCAGCCAAGATTTTGGGACAGGGGACGAAAAACTGTTTTTT

abundance: -
d_gene: TRBD2
v_gene: TRBV4-2
j_gene: TRBJ2-3
CDR3aa: CASSQGTSGRVGDTQYF
CDR3nt: TGTGCCAGCAGCCAAGGGACTAGCGGGAGGGTCGGAGATACGCAGTATTTT

abundance: -
d_gene: -
v_gene: TRBV19
j_gene: TRBJ1-5
CDR3aa: CASSSGPQRSNQPQHF
CDR3nt: TGTGCCAGTAGTTCCGGTCCCCAGAGGAGCAATCAGCCCCAGCATTTT

abundance: -
d_gene: TRBD1
v_gene: TRBV14
j_gene: TRBJ1-3
CDR3aa: CASSQVGTGASGNTIYF
CDR3nt: TGTGCCAGCAGCCAAGTCGGTACAGGGGCCTCTGGAAACACCATATATTTT

abundance: -
d_gene: -
v_gene: TRBV5-1
j_gene: TRBJ2-3
CDR3aa: CASSISNPSTDTQYF
CDR3nt: TGCGCCAGCAGTATTAGCAACCCTAGCACAGATACGCAGTATTTT

abundance: -
d_gene: -
v_gene: TRBV9
j_gene: TRBJ2-6
CDR3aa: CASSVAQGGTGANVLTF
CDR3nt: TGTGCCAGCAGCGTAGCTCAGGGTGGCACTGGGGCCAACGTCCTGACTTTC

abundance: -
d_gene: -
v_gene: TRBV6-5
j_gene: TRBJ2-5
CDR3aa: CASSYVGGGETQYF
CDR3nt: TGTGCCAGCAGTTACGTGGGAGGGGGAGAGACCCAGTACTTC

abundance: -
d_gene: TRBD2
v_gene: TRBV5-4
j_gene: TRBJ2-2
CDR3aa: CASSRLAGVNTGELFF
CDR3nt: TGTGCCAGCAGCAGACTAGCGGGAGTCAACACCGGGGAGCTGTTTTTT

abundance: -
d_gene: -
v_gene: TRBV18
j_gene: TRBJ2-5
CDR3aa: CASSRPNRETETQYF
CDR3nt: TGTGCCAGCTCACGCCCGAACAGGGAAACGGAGACCCAGTACTTC

abundance: -
d_gene: -
v_gene: TRBV5-1
j_gene: TRBJ2-2
CDR3aa: CASSLAFGAGELFF
CDR3nt: TGCGCCAGCAGCTTGGCCTTCGGGGCCGGGGAGCTGTTTTTT

abundance: -
d_gene: -
v_gene: TRBV9
j_gene: TRBJ2-1
CDR3aa: CASSVAGDHYNEQFF
CDR3nt: TGTGCCAGCAGCGTAGCAGGGGACCACTACAATGAGCAGTTCTTC

abundance: -
d_gene: TRBD1
v_gene: TRBV18
j_gene: TRBJ1-1
CDR3aa: CASSRQGPNTEAFF
CDR3nt: TGTGCCAGCTCACGACAGGGACCGAACACTGAAGCTTTCTTT

abundance: -
d_gene: TRBD1
v_gene: TRBV6-5
j_gene: TRBJ2-7
CDR3aa: CASSSRGTGSLPQYF
CDR3nt: TGTGCCAGCAGTTCAAGGGGGACAGGGTCCCTGCCGCAGTACTTC

abundance: few
d_gene: -
v_gene: TRBV5-8
j_gene: TRBJ2-7
CDR3aa: CASRQKGSLQGEQYF
CDR3nt: TGTGCCAGCAGGCAAAAGGGGAGTCTCCAGGGGGAGCAGTACTTC

abundance: -
d_gene: TRBD1
v_gene: TRBV28
j_gene: TRBJ1-5
CDR3aa: CASSSRRQGGEQPQHF
CDR3nt: TGTGCCAGCAGCTCAAGGCGACAGGGAGGAGAACAGCCCCAGCATTTT